This entry features one T cell receptor (beta chain) sequence. No cognate antigen has been identified for it. Per-nucleotide qualities are absent, and no much larger clonotype sits a single base away. The germline V gene specifies SGHTS as CDR1 and YDEGEE as CDR2. A distance of 9 bases separates the germline ends of V and J, which lose 1 base and 5 bases respectively. Its CDR3 holds 14 amino acids, cysteine through phenylalanine. CDR3 DNA only is kept here, 42 bases in frame from base 1. This specimen comes from a study of a mutant IDH1 vaccine in newly diagnosed glioma (dated by TCRdb to the early 2020s). General notes on the study: Vaccination was initiated 4-6 weeks after radiotherapy alone, or concurrently with temozolomide cycles in the chemotherapy-containing groups. For exploratory analyses, longitudinal TCRB deep sequencing was carried out in about two dozen treated patients wherever samples were available. Visit V12 was the week-35 safety follow-up and visit V13 was the week-47 end of study. Peripheral blood was collected at six visits: V03 (baseline), V05, V07, V10, V12 and V13. Of the roughly 31 treated patients, about 60% were male and 37.5% were female, and the mean age was about 40 years. Prior to enrollment, patients had been given standard therapy consisting of radiotherapy alone, temozolomide alone, or radiochemotherapy with temozolomide, with the combination given to most patients. Study-level results and caveats: Across multiple MHC alleles, vaccine-induced immune responses were seen in around 94% of patients. According to the authors, sample limitations meant that analyses of patient blood samples could not be reproduced. Changes in the top peripheral T cell clonotypes picked up by TCRB sequencing did not appear to be linked to pseudoprogression. Selection of PBMC samples for TCRB deep sequencing was based on availability.

The intended sense of this specimen's time point label: week 35, safety follow-up. A 20-mer mutant IDH1 peptide at 300 micrograms in Montanide made up each vaccine dose, which was injected subcutaneously together with topical imiquimod. Patients received eight vaccinations in weeks 1, 3, 5, 7, 11, 15, 19 and 23, corresponding to visits V03 through V10. All donors had newly diagnosed IDH1-mutant astrocytomas of WHO grade 3 or 4 that showed loss of nuclear ATRX. The samples were drawn from NOA16, a multicentre, single-arm, open-label phase I trial in Germany that tested a mutant IDH1 peptide vaccine in humans for the first time. Genomic DNA for TCRB sequencing was isolated from EDTA blood with the DNeasy Blood and Tissue Kit. Library preparation employed the immunoSEQ multiplex PCR assay. Following the manufacturer's protocol, the hsTCRB Kit was used to amplify rearranged TCR beta chain sequences. Sequencing of TCRB libraries was carried out on an Illumina MiSeq. The source study handled its data this way. The kit vendor's proprietary platform handled demultiplexing, trimming and gene mapping. The table comes from immuneACCESS by way of TCRdb, which keeps in-frame sequences with V and J called. Part of the clones is missing from these tables; in studies checked, under half for an unresolved V gene and the rest for unknown reasons. The D gene and trimming were derived from the DNA, and the V and J assignments and clone size from that table. This sample comprises 29,000 or so clones, more than 75% of them detected only once. The ten most abundant clones make up approximately 8% of the sample.

The sample was PBMCs, taken from a glioma patient whose treatment included an IDH1 peptide vaccine. The sequence derives from a man aged 50 to 60 with glioma. This sequence uses TRBV5-8 and TRBJ2-2, with the D call perhaps TRBD1 or TRBD2, each one matching 5 bases. For the CDR3, the sequence is CASSLMRGTGELFF. Here is the DNA: TGTGCCAGCAGCTTGATGAGGGGAACCGGGGAGCTGTTTTTT.